This T cell receptor (beta chain) was profiled in a study of blood T cell repertoires in COVID-19. This clone has more than one count but fewer than ten. Profiling relied on immunoSEQ multiplex PCR, and the TCRdb table lists in-frame clones only, not all of them. The repertoire holds 90,000 or so clones, with less than 85% as singletons. The CDR3 is 17 amino acids. Germline CDR1 is SGHVS and CDR2 is FQNEAQ. Unmatched junction bases numbered 11, after V lost 5 bases and J lost 1 base. The sequence came from a human donor in a cohort sampled during active COVID-19. V gene TRBV7-8 combines with J gene TRBJ2-7; TRBD2 aligns across 10 bases. What was sequenced was peripheral blood. The CDR3 sequence is CASSPPRLAGASYEQYF. The CDR3 nucleotides are TGTGCCAGCAGCCCCCCGCGCCTAGCGGGGGCGTCCTACGAGCAGTACTTC.